Presented here are 11 T cell receptor beta chains from one specimen sequenced in a study of identical twins. A single record per CDR3 protein comes from TCRdb applying MiXCR to the 5' RACE reads. This sample carries 200,000 to 250,000 distinct CDR3 sequences, 7.5% of them seen once, and the ten largest clones take under 6%. A further study also used this sample, focusing on yellow fever vaccine responses in identical twins.

The sample taken for sequencing was CD8+ T cells sorted from blood. These receptors were obtained from a woman younger than 35 in good health.

The sample holds many counts of this clonotype. The V and J genes are TRBV5-1 and TRBJ2-1; 12 bases map to TRBD1. From germline, CDR1 is SGHRS and CDR2 YFSETQ. This CDR3 contains 16 residues. V dropped 6 bases and J dropped 5; count of bases not matched to a gene: 9. This CDR3 reads CASKGTGGSPNNEQFF. As DNA, the CDR3 is TGCGCCAGCAAAGGGACAGGGGGCTCCCCGAACAATGAGCAGTTCTTC.

V is TRBV9 and J is TRBJ2-1; D call uncertain. CDR1 and CDR2 (germline): SGDLS, YYNGEE. V was shortened by 2 bases and J by 6 bases, with 6 bases between the two germline ends. This CDR3 is built from 12 residues. Here the CDR3 reads CASSVYPNEQFF. CDR3 DNA: TGTGCCAGCAGCGTGTATCCCAATGAGCAGTTCTTC.

Concerning this clonotype itself: Since no conserved phenylalanine or tryptophan closes the CDR3, a read error is the likely cause. The V gene is TRBV4-1, the J gene TRBJ2-1; TRBD2 aligns across 10 bases. Germline loops: CDR1 MGHRA, CDR2 YSYEKL. V lost 4 bases to trimming and J lost 5 bases; unmatched junction nucleotides: 2. The CDR3 loop spans 14 amino acids. The chain's CDR3 is CASSLSGGNNEQFL. As DNA, the CDR3 is TGCGCCAGCAGCCTTAGCGGGGGGAACAATGAGCAGTTCCTC.

The rearrangement uses TRBV11-2 and TRBJ2-5; the D is unclear. Germline V lookup: CDR1 SGHAT, CDR2 FQNNGV. The CDR3 consists of 15 residues. Between the trimmed V and J ends, which lost 1 base and 5 bases, there was a span of 14 bases. The CDR3, as DNA: TGTGCCAGCAGCTTAGGCCAGAGCGCCATGGAGACCCAGTACTTC. Its protein product is CASSLGQSAMETQYF.

The sample holds a few counts of this clonotype. CDR3 nucleotide sequence: TGCGCCAGCAGCCAAGGCGCAGGGTGGAACGAGCAGTACTTC. Its translation: CASSQGAGWNEQYF. The chain couples TRBV4-1 to TRBJ2-7; weak D call: TRBD1 (5 bases). V shed 1 base and J shed 5 bases, with 12 bases lying between them. From germline, CDR1 is MGHRA and CDR2 YSYEKL. CDR3 length: 14 amino acids.

The chain couples TRBV24-1 to TRBJ2-7, with 10 bases fitting TRBD1. V gave up 3 bases and J gave up 7 bases; unmatched junction bases: 11. The CDR3 is made up of 16 amino acids. Germline V gene lookup returns CDR1 KGHDR and CDR2 SFDVKD. CDR3 nucleotide sequence: TGTGCCACCAGTGATGGAACCGGGACAGGGGTTGGTGAGCAGTACTTC. This codes for CATSDGTGTGVGEQYF.

The genes are TRBV5-6 and TRBJ2-1, with D unclear. The V and J ends lost 4 bases and 0 bases respectively, with 14 bases between them. This CDR3 has 16 amino acids. Germline V gene data show CDR1 as SGHDT and CDR2 as YYEEEE. In DNA form, the CDR3 reads TGTGCCAGCAGCCCCCCTTCAGCCCCCTCCTACAATGAGCAGTTCTTC. Encoded protein: CASSPPSAPSYNEQFF.

The sample holds many counts of this clonotype. The chain couples TRBV4-1 to TRBJ2-3; D is uncertain. Trimming removed 0 bases from V and 3 bases from J, with 7 bases in between. There are 14 residues in the CDR3. Germline CDR1 and CDR2: MGHRA and YSYEKL. As DNA, the CDR3 is TGCGCCAGCAGCCAAGATCCATATACAGATACGCAGTATTTT. Translated, it gives CASSQDPYTDTQYF.

This clonotype has a handful of counts. CDR3 sequence (DNA): TGTGCCAGCAGCCCCCGAGGACAGGGCGACAACGAGCAGTACTTC. Protein: CASSPRGQGDNEQYF. This chain connects TRBV5-4 to TRBJ2-7, with TRBD1 identical over 8 bases. The CDR3 extends over 15 amino acids. With 4 bases clipped from V and 5 bases from J, the junction kept 11 bases outside the gene matches. Germline-derived CDR1 and CDR2 are SGHNT and YYREEE (reference sequence).

This sequence joins TRBV12-3 or TRBV12-4 and TRBJ2-1; D gene unclear. The CDR3 is 12 amino acids. V lost 5 bases to trimming and J lost 5 bases, with 7 bases between them. CDR3 in DNA: TGTGCCAGCAGTATACGGGACAATGAGCAGTTCTTC. It specifies CASSIRDNEQFF.

V is TRBV6-5 and J is TRBJ1-1; tentatively, D is TRBD1 (5 bases). Trimming pared 3 bases from V and 7 bases from J, leaving 15 bases between. Germline-derived CDR1 and CDR2 are MNHEY and SVGAGI. The CDR3 spans 14 residues. The CDR3 DNA sequence: TGTGCCAGCAGTTATGAGGGGAGGACCTATGAAGCTTTCTTT. Translated: CASSYEGRTYEAFF.